This TCR beta chain was sequenced in a study of T cell responses to AZD1222 COVID-19 vaccine. Overall study findings and caveats: A reported finding is that nearly half of spike-specific TCRs target unmutated variant regions. Only a handful of individuals given AZD1222 were seropositive at baseline.

Using immunoSEQ multiplex PCR, the repertoire was profiled, and TCRdb retains in-frame clones only, with some absent. This sample has 140,000 or so clones, with around nine tenths found just once. Some second doses came at about 4 weeks and others at about 12 weeks; these were pooled. CDR3 length equals 14 residues. Germline CDR1 is MDHEN and CDR2 is SYDVKM. Trimming left V 5 bases short and J 6 bases short, with 13 bases between. In the case of this clone: Antigen: not known.

This chain uses TRBV28 with TRBJ1-4; D might be TRBD1 (5 bases). This TCR derives from an adult who received the AZD1222 COVID-19 vaccine. The sequencing here drew on peripheral blood, taken 28 days after the second AZD1222 dose. The CDR3 region is CASSPASGYEKLFF. In DNA form, the CDR3 reads TGTGCCAGCAGTCCGGCTTCAGGGTATGAAAAACTGTTTTTT. Based on the CDR3 plus reference TRBV28 and TRBJ1-4, the full variable domain is DVKVTQSSRYLVKRTGEKVFLECVQDMDHENMFWYRQDPGLGLRLIYFSYDVKMKEKGDIPEGYSVSREKKERFSLILESASTNQTSMYLCASSPASGYEKLFFGSGTQLSVL.